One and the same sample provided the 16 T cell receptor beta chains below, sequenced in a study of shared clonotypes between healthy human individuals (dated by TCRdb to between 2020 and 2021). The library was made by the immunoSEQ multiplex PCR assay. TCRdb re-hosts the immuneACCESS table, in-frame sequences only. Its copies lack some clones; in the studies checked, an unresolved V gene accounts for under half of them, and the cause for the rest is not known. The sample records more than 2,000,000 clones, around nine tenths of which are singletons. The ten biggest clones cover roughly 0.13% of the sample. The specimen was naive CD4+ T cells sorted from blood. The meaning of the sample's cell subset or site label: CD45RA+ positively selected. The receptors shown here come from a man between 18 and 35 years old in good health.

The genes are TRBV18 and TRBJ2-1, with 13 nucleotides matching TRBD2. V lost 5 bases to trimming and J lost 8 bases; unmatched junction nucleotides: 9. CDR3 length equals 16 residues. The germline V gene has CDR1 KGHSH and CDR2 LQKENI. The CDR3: CASSTKGTSGTYEQFF. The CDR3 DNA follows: TGTGCCAGCTCAACGAAAGGGACTAGCGGGACCTATGAGCAGTTCTTC.

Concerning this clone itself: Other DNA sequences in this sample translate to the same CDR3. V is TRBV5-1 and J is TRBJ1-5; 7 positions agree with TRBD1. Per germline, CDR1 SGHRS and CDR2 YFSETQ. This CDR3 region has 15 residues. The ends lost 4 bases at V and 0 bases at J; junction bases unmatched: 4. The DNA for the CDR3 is TGCGCCAGCAGCCCTGGGACAGTTAGCAATCAGCCCCAGCATTTT. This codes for CASSPGTVSNQPQHF.

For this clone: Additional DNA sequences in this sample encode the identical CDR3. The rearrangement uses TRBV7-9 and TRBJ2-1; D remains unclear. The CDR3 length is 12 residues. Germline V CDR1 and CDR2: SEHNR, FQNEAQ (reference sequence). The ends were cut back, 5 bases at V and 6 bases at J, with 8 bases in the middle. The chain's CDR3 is CASSPLGNEQFF. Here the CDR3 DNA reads TGTGCCAGCAGCCCCCTGGGCAATGAGCAGTTCTTC.

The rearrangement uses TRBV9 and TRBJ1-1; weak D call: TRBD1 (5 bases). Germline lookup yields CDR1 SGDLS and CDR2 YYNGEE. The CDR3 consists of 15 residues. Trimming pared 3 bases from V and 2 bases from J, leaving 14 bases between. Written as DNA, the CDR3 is TGTGCCAGCAGCGGCCCGGACACTTTCAACACTGAAGCTTTCTTT. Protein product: CASSGPDTFNTEAFF.

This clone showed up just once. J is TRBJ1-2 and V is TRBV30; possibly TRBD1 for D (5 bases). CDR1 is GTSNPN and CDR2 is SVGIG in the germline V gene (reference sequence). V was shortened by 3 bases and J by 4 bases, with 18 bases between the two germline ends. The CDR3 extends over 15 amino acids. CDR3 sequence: CAWSPDGTRLYGYTF. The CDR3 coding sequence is TGTGCCTGGAGCCCGGACGGGACGCGACTCTATGGCTACACCTTC.

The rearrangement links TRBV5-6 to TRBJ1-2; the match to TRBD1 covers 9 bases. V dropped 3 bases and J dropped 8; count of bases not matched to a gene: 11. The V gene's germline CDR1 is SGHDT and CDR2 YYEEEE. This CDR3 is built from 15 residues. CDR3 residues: CASSWTGTGRGGYTF. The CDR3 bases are TGTGCCAGCAGCTGGACCGGGACAGGGAGGGGCGGCTACACCTTC.

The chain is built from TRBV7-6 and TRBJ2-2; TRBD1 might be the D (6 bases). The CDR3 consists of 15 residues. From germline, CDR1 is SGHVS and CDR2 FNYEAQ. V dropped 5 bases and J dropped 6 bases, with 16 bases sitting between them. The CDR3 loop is CASSPLGGGPGELFF. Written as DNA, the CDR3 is TGTGCCAGCAGCCCCCTTGGGGGCGGACCCGGGGAGCTGTTTTTT.

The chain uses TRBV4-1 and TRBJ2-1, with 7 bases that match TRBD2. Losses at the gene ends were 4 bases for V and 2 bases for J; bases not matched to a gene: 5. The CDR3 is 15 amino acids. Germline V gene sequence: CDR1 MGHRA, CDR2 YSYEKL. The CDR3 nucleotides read TGCGCCAGCAGCCCCCGGGAGGCCACCTACAATGAGCAGTTCTTC. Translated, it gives CASSPREATYNEQFF.

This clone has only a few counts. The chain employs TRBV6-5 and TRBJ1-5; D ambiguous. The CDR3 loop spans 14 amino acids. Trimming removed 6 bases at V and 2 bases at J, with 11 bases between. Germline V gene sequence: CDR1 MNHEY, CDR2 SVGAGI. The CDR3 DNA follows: TGTGCCAGCAGCCGGGGTCTAGGCAATCAGCCCCAGCATTTT. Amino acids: CASSRGLGNQPQHF.

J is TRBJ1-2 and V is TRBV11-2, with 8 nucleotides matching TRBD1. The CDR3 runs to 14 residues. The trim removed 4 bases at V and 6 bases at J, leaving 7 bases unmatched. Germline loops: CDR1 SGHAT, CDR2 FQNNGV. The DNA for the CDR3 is TGTGCCAGCAGCTCCGTCAGACAGGGGAATGGCTACACCTTC. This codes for CASSSVRQGNGYTF.

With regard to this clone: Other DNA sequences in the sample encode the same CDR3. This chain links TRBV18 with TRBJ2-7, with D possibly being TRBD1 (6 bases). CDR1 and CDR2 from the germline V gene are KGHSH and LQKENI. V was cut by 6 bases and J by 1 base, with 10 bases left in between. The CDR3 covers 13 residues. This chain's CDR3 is CASSSQGSYEQYF. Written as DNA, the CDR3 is TGTGCCAGCTCGTCACAGGGATCCTACGAGCAGTACTTC.

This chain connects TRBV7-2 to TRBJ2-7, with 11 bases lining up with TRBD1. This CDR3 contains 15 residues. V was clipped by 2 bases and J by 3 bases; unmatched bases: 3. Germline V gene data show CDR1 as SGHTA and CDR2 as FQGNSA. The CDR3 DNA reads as TGTGCCAGCAGCTTAATGGACAGGGGGCTCTACGAGCAGTACTTC. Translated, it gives CASSLMDRGLYEQYF.

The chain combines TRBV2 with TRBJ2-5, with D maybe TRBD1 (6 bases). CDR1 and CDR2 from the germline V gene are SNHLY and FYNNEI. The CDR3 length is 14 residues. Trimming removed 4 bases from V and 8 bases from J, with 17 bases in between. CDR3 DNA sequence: TGTGCCAGCAGTGGGGGGCGGACTCTGGCCACCCAGTACTTC. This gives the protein CASSGGRTLATQYF.

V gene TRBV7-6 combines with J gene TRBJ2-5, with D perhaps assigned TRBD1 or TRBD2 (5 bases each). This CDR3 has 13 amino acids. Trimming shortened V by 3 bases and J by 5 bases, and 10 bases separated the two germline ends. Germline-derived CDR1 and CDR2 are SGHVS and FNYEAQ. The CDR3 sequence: CASSFGGWETQYF. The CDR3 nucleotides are TGTGCCAGCAGCTTTGGGGGTTGGGAGACCCAGTACTTC.

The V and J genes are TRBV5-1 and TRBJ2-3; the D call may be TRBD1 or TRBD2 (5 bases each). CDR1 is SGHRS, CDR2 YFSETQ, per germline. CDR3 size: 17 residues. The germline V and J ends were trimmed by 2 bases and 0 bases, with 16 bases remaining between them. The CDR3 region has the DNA TGCGCCAGCAGCTTCGTCAAAACCGGGGCGAGCACAGATACGCAGTATTTT. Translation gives CASSFVKTGASTDTQYF.

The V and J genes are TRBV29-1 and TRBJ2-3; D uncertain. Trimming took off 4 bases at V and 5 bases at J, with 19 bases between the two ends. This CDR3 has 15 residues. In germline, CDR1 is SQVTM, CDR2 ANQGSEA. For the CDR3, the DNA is TGCAGCGTTGTGTATCGGGTGAGTCGTGGAGATACGCAGTATTTT. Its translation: CSVVYRVSRGDTQYF.